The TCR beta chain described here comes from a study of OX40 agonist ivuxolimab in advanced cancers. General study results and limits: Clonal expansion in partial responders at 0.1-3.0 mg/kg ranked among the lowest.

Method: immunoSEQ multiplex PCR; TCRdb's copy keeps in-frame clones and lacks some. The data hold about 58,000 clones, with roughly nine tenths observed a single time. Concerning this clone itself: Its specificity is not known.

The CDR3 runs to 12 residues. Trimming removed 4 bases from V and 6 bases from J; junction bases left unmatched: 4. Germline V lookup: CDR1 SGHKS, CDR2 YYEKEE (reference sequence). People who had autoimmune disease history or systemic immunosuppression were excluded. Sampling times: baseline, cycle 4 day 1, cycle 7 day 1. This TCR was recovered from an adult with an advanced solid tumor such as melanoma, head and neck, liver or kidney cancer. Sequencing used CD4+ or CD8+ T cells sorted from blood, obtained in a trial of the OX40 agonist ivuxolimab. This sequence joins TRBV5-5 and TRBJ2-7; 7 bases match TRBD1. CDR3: CASSPWDSEQYF. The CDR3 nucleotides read TGTGCCAGCAGCCCCTGGGACAGCGAGCAGTACTTC.